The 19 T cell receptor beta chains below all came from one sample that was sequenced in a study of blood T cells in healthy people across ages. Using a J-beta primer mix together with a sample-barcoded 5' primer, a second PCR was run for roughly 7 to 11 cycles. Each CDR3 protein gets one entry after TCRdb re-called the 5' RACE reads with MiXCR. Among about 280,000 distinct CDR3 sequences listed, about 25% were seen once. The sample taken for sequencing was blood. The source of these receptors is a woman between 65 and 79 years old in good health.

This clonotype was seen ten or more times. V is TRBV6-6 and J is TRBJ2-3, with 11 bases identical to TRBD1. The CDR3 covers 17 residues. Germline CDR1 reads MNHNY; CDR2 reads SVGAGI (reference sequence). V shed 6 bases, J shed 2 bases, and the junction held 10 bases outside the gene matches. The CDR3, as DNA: TGTGCCAGCAGCCAGGGAGGACAGGGGGCGGCCACAGATACGCAGTATTTT. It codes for CASSQGGQGAATDTQYF.

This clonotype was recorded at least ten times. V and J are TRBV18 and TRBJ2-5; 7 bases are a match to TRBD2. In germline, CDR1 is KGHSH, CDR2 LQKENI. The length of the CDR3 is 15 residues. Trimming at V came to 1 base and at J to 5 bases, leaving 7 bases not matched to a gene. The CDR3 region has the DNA TGTGCCAGCTCACCACTCTTGGGAGGGTCGGAGACCCAGTACTTC. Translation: CASSPLLGGSETQYF.

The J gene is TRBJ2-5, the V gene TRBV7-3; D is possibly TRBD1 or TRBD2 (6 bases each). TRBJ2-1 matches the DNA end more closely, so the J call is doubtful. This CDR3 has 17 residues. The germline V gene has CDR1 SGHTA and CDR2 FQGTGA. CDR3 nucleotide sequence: TGTGCCAGCAGCTCTAAAGGCCGCTCGGGGGCCTACTTTGAGCAGTTCTTC. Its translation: CASSSKGRSGAYFEQFF.

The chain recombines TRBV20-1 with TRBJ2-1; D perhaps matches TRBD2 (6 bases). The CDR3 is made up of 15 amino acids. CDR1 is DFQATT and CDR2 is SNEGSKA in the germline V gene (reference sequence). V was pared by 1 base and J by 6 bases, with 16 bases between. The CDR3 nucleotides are TGCAGTGCTAGAGGGGGCGGGGCCCTTGTCAATGAGCAGTTCTTC. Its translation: CSARGGGALVNEQFF.

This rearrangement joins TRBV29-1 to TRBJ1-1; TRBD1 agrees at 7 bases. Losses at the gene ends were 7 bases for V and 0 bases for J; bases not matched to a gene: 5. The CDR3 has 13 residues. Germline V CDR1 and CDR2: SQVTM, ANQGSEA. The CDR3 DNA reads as TGCAGCGGGGGGACAGTAATGAACACTGAAGCTTTCTTT. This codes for CSGGTVMNTEAFF.

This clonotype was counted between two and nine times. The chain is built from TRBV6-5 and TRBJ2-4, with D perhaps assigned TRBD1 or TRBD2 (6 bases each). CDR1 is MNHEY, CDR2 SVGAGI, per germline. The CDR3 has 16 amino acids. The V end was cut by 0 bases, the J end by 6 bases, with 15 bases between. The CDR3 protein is CASSYSPGARGNIQYF. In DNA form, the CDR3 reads TGTGCCAGCAGTTACTCACCGGGGGCGCGGGGAAACATTCAGTACTTC.

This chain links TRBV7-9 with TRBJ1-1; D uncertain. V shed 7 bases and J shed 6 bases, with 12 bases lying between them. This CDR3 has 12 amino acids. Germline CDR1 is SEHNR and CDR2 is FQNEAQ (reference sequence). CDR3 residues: CASNYLESEAFF. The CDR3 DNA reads TGTGCCAGCAACTATTTAGAATCTGAAGCTTTCTTT.

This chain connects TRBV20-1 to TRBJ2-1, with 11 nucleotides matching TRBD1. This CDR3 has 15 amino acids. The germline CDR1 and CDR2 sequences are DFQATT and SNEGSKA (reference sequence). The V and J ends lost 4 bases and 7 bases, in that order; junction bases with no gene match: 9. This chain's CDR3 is CSAKLDRGLGNEQFF. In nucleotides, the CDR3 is TGCAGTGCTAAGCTGGACAGGGGGCTTGGGAATGAGCAGTTCTTC.

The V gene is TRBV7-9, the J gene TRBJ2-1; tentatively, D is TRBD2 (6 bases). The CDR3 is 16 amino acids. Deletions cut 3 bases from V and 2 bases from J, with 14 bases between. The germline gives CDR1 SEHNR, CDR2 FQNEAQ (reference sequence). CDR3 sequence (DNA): TGTGCCAGCAGCTTGGGACTCCGCATGACCTACAATGAGCAGTTCTTC. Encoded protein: CASSLGLRMTYNEQFF.

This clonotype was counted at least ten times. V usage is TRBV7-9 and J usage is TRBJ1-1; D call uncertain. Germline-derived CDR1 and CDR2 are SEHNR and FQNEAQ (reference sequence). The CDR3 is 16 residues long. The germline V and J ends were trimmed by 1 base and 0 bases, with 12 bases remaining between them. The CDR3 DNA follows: TGTGCCAGCAGCTTAGGCAGGACTGGGATGAACACTGAAGCTTTCTTT. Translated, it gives CASSLGRTGMNTEAFF.

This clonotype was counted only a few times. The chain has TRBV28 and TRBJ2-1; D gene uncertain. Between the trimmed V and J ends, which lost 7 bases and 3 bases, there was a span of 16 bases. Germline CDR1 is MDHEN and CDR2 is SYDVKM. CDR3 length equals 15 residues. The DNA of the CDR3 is TGTGCCAGCACCCTAGGACGGTTGGTCTACAATGAGCAGTTCTTC. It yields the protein CASTLGRLVYNEQFF.

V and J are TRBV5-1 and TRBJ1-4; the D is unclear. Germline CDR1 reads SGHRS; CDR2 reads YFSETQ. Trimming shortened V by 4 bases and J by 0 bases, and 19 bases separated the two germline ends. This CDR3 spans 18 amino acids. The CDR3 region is CASSPRGGLATTNEKLFF. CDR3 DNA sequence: TGCGCCAGCAGCCCGCGGGGAGGACTGGCTACAACTAATGAAAAACTGTTTTTT.

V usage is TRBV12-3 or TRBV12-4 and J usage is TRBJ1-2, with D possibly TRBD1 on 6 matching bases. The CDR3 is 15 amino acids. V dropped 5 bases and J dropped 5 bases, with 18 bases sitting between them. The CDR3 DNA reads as TGTGCCAGCAGTCGGCGGGCAGGGGAACTTTATGGCTACACCTTC. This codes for CASSRRAGELYGYTF.

Written as DNA, the CDR3 is TGTGCCACCAGGGACAGTTCGTCTGAAAAACTGTTTTTT. Translated, it gives CATRDSSSEKLFF. The chain links TRBV10-3 to TRBJ1-4, with TRBD1 identical over 7 bases. The ends lost 10 bases at V and 7 bases at J; junction bases unmatched: 9. The CDR3 is 13 amino acids. Germline CDR1 is ENHRY and CDR2 is SYGVKD.

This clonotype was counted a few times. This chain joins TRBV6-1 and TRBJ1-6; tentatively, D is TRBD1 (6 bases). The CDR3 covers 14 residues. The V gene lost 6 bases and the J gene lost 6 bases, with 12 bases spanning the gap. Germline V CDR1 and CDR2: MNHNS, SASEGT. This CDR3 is CASSRGQTNSPLHF. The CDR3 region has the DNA TGTGCCAGCAGCCGCGGACAGACTAATTCACCCCTCCACTTT.

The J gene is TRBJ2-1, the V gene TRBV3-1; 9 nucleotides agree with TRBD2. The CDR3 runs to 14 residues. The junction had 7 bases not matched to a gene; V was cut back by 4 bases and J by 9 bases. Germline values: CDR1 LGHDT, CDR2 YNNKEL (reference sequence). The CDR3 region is CASSRGLAPFEQFF. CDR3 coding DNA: TGTGCCAGCAGCCGGGGACTAGCCCCATTTGAGCAGTTCTTC.

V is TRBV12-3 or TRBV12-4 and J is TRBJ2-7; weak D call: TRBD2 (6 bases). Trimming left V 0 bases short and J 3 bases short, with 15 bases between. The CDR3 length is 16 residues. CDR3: CASSLARGLKVYEQYF. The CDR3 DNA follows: TGTGCCAGCAGTTTAGCGCGGGGATTAAAGGTCTACGAGCAGTACTTC.

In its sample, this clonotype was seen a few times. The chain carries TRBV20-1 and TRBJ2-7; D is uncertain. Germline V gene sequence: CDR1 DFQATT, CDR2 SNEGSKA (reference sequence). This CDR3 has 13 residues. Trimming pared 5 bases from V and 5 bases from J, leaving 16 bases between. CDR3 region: CSAVRITGNEQYF. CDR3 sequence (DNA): TGCAGTGCTGTTAGAATTACCGGTAACGAGCAGTACTTC.

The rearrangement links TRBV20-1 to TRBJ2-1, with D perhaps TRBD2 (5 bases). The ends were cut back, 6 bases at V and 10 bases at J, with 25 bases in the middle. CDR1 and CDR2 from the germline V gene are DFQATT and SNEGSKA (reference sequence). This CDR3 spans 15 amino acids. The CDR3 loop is CSAYLPTTSKGEQFF. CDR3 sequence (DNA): TGCAGTGCCTATTTACCGACTACTAGTAAAGGCGAGCAGTTCTTC.